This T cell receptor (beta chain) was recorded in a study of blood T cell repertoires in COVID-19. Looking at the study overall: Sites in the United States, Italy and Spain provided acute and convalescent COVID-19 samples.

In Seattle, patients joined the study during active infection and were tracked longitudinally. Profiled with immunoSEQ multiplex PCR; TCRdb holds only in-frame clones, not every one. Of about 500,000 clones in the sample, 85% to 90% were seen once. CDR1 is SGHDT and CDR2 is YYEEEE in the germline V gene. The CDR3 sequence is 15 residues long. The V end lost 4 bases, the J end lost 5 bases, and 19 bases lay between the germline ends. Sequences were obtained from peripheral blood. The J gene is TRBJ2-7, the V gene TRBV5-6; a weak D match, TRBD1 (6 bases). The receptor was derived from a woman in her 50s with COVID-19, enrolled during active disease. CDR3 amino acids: CASSPSWGPANEQYF. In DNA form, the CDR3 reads TGTGCCAGCAGCCCAAGCTGGGGGCCGGCCAACGAGCAGTACTTC.